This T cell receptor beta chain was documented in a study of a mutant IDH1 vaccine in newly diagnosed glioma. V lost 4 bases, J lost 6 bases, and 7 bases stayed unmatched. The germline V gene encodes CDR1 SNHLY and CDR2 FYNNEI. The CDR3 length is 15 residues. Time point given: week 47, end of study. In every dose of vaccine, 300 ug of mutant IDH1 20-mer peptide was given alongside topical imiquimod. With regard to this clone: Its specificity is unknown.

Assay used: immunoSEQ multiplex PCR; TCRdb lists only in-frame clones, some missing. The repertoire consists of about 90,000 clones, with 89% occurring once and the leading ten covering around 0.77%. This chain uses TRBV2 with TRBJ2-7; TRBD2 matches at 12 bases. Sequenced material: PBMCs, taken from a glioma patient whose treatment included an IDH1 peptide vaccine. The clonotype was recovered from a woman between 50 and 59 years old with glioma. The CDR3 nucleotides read TGTGCCAGCAGTGCCCGACTAGCGGGAGCTCTCGAGCAGTACTTC. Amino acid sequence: CASSARLAGALEQYF.